This is a list of T cell receptor beta chains from one sample in a study of shared clonotypes between healthy human individuals. The assay was immunoSEQ multiplex PCR, and TCRdb's table has in-frame clones only and misses some. Altogether a few hundred thousand clones are present, 70% to 80% being singletons, with the ten largest covering more than 10%. Sequenced material: PBMCs. These receptors all come from a woman aged 40 to 55 in good health. Some clones in this sample may be carry-over from other donors' samples. CDR3s include the opening cysteine and the closing phenylalanine or tryptophan. A D gene is named only where the DNA matches it firmly. Size tells how often a clone was seen (once, few, many) or the class of an expanded clone, and some rows leave it out.

.	TRBV28	TRBJ1-2	.	CASSPTSRYGYTF	TGTGCCAGCAGTCCGACATCCCGCTATGGCTACACCTTC
.	TRBV11-2	TRBJ2-5	.	CASSPLWSQETQYF	TGTGCCAGCAGCCCCCTTTGGAGCCAAGAGACCCAGTACTTC
.	TRBV19	TRBJ1-5	.	CAGGGDGNQPQHF	TGTGCGGGGGGGGGCGATGGCAATCAGCCCCAGCATTTT
.	TRBV4-1	TRBJ2-1	.	CASSQEGGLHSYNEQFF	TGCGCCAGCAGCCAAGAGGGGGGACTCCACTCCTACAATGAGCAGTTCTTC
.	TRBV5-1	TRBJ1-2	.	CASSGDTPGAGGYTF	TGCGCCAGCAGCGGGGACACCCCCGGGGCAGGTGGCTACACCTTC
.	TRBV11-2	TRBJ2-7	.	CASSLTRGRPYEQYF	TGTGCCAGCAGCTTGACTAGGGGCAGGCCCTACGAGCAGTACTTC
.	TRBV7-2	TRBJ2-5	TRBD1	CASMGTVNSFFQETQYF	TGTGCCAGCATGGGGACAGTTAACAGCTTTTTTCAAGAGACCCAGTACTTC
once	TRBV18	TRBJ2-1	TRBD2	CASSPERERANEQFF	TGTGCCAGCTCACCAGAGCGGGAGAGAGCGAATGAGCAGTTCTTC
.	TRBV4-2	TRBJ1-2	TRBD1	CASSQDGGQGVFGYTF	TGTGCCAGCAGCCAAGATGGGGGACAGGGGGTATTTGGCTACACCTTC
once	TRBV10-3	TRBJ2-7	TRBD2	CAISDPRGTSTYEQYF	TGTGCCATCAGTGATCCAAGGGGGACTAGCACCTACGAGCAGTACTTC